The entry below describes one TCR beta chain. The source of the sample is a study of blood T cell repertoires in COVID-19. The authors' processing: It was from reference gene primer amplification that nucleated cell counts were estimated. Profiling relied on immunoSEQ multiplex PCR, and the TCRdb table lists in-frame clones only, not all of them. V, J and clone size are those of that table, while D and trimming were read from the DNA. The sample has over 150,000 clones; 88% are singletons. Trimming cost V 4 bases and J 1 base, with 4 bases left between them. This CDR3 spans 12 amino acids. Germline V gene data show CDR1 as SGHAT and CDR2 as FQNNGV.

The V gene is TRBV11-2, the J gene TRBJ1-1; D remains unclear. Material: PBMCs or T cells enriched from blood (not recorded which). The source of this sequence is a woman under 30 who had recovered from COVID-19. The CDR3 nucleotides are TGTGCCAGCAGCTATAGGAACACTGAAGCTTTCTTT. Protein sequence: CASSYRNTEAFF.